These T cell receptor beta chains were read from a single sample in a study of T cell changes during pregnancy in multiple sclerosis. TCRdb's table, derived via immunoSEQ multiplex PCR, lists solely in-frame clones and lacks some. Of some 44,000 clones listed, around 90% are singletons. This specimen consisted of CD4+ T cells from peripheral blood mononuclear cells, obtained in the third trimester of pregnancy. These receptors all stem from a female donor with multiple sclerosis, enrolled in a pregnancy study. Each CDR3 is given with its conserved first and last residue. D genes are given only for firm matches. Size is omitted from some rows. Given values are once, few, many or a class for expanded clones.

clone_size j_call v_call d_call cdr3_aa cdr3_nt
medium-sized TRBJ2-7 TRBV18 - CASSPNRVGEQYF TGTGCCAGCTCACCAAACAGGGTTGGGGAGCAGTACTTC
- TRBJ2-7 TRBV7-3 TRBD1 CASSPDRVGEQYF TGTGCCAGCAGCCCCGACAGGGTCGGCGAGCAGTACTTC
- TRBJ1-4 TRBV18 TRBD1 CASSPPGTGREKLFF TGTGCCAGCTCACCACCAGGGACAGGGAGAGAAAAACTGTTTTTT
- TRBJ2-7 TRBV7-2 TRBD2 CASSLNGGLAGSEQYF TGTGCCAGCAGCTTAAATGGGGGACTAGCGGGAAGTGAGCAGTACTTC
- TRBJ2-1 TRBV6-1 - CASSEADFSPGDNEQFF TGTGCCAGCAGTGAAGCGGACTTCTCGCCTGGGGATAATGAGCAGTTCTTC
- TRBJ1-4 TRBV9 TRBD1 CASSAGQGRTNEKLFF TGTGCCAGCAGCGCGGGACAGGGGAGGACTAATGAAAAACTGTTTTTT
- TRBJ2-1 TRBV18 TRBD1 CASSPAGQGSNEQFF TGTGCCAGCTCACCAGCGGGACAGGGGTCGAATGAGCAGTTCTTC
- TRBJ2-3 TRBV7-9 - CASSQGQATDTQYF TGTGCCAGCAGCCAAGGACAAGCCACAGATACGCAGTATTTT
- TRBJ2-1 TRBV11-3 TRBD2 CASSTYPGLATYNEQFF TGTGCCAGCAGCACCTATCCGGGACTAGCCACCTACAATGAGCAGTTCTTC
- TRBJ2-1 TRBV7-2 TRBD1 CASSSTGERNNEQFF TGTGCCAGCAGCTCGACAGGGGAGAGGAACAATGAGCAGTTCTTC
- TRBJ2-5 TRBV7-3 TRBD1 CASSPRGQGARETQYF TGTGCCAGCAGCCCTAGGGGACAGGGGGCGAGAGAGACCCAGTACTTC
- TRBJ2-7 TRBV30 - CAWSVAGSYEQYF TGTGCCTGGAGTGTGGCGGGGTCGTACGAGCAGTACTTC
- TRBJ2-6 TRBV19 - CASSLTGMAGANVLTF TGTGCCAGTAGTCTCACAGGGATGGCTGGGGCCAACGTCCTGACTTTC
- TRBJ1-3 TRBV19 TRBD1 CASSIRTGTGNTIYF TGTGCCAGTAGTATCCGGACAGGAACGGGAAACACCATATATTTT
- TRBJ1-1 TRBV7-2 - CASSPTRQGMNTEAFF TGTGCCAGCAGCCCCACCCGTCAGGGGATGAACACTGAAGCTTTCTTT
- TRBJ2-3 TRBV29-1 TRBD1 CSVPGQGRTDTQYF TGCAGCGTTCCTGGACAGGGTCGAACAGATACGCAGTATTTT
- TRBJ2-7 TRBV11-2 TRBD2 CASSLTSGSSYEQYF TGTGCCAGCAGCTTAACTAGCGGGAGCTCCTACGAGCAGTACTTC
- TRBJ2-7 TRBV10-1 - CASSELGGRHYEQYF TGCGCCAGCAGTGAGCTTGGGGGGAGGCACTACGAGCAGTACTTC
- TRBJ1-2 TRBV29-1 - CSVEGGAGPAGYTF TGCAGCGTTGAAGGCGGAGCGGGGCCCGCTGGCTACACCTTC
- TRBJ2-1 TRBV9 TRBD2 CASSVGASGSVDEQFF TGTGCCAGCAGCGTAGGGGCTAGCGGGAGTGTCGATGAGCAGTTCTTC
- TRBJ2-3 TRBV7-2 TRBD1 CASSALGGAGSTDTQYF TGTGCCAGCAGCGCTCTAGGGGGCGCCGGTAGCACAGATACGCAGTATTTT
- TRBJ1-1 TRBV4-2 TRBD1 CASSTSGTANTEAFF TGTGCCAGCAGCACCTCTGGGACAGCGAACACTGAAGCTTTCTTT
- TRBJ2-1 TRBV19 TRBD2 CASRAGPGLAGDNEQFF TGTGCCAGTAGGGCAGGCCCGGGACTAGCGGGAGACAATGAGCAGTTCTTC
- TRBJ2-1 TRBV19 TRBD2 CASTSGYNEQFF TGTGCCAGTACTAGCGGCTACAATGAGCAGTTCTTC
- TRBJ2-6 TRBV25-1 - CASSEYGANVLTF TGTGCCAGCAGTGAGTATGGGGCCAACGTCCTGACTTTC
once TRBJ2-5 TRBV11-3 TRBD2 CASSTAGTSGYKETQYF TGTGCCAGCAGCACGGCCGGGACTAGCGGGTATAAAGAGACCCAGTACTTC
- TRBJ1-6 TRBV2 TRBD1 CASSRGNSYNSPLHF TGTGCCAGCAGCAGGGGGAACTCCTATAATTCACCCCTCCACTTT
once TRBJ2-7 TRBV4-1 TRBD1 CASSQEQISVLGQETASYEQYF TGCGCCAGCAGCCAAGAGCAGATCTCCGTCCTGGGACAGGAAACGGCCTCCTACGAGCAGTACTTC
- TRBJ2-4 TRBV19 TRBD2 CASTPSGRAAKNIQYF TGTGCCAGTACCCCTAGCGGGAGGGCGGCCAAAAACATTCAGTACTTC
- TRBJ2-2 TRBV5-1 - CASSLERSNTGELFF TGCGCCAGCAGCTTGGAGCGGTCGAACACCGGGGAGCTGTTTTTT
once TRBJ1-1 TRBV19 - CASSIGQWDTEAFF TGTGCCAGTAGTATTGGACAGTGGGACACTGAAGCTTTCTTT
- TRBJ2-3 TRBV19 TRBD1 CASSIEVTRGRTDTQYF TGTGCCAGTAGTATAGAGGTTACGAGGGGGCGAACAGATACGCAGTATTTT
once TRBJ2-4 TRBV5-1 - CASSLEGLTRSIQYF TGCGCCAGCAGCTTGGAGGGGTTGACACGAAGCATTCAGTACTTC
- TRBJ1-5 TRBV7-2 TRBD1 CASSLRTGRPQPQHF TGTGCCAGCAGCTTGCGGACAGGGAGGCCTCAGCCCCAGCATTTT
- TRBJ2-3 TRBV5-6 TRBD2 CASSGRGAQYF TGTGCCAGCAGCGGGAGGGGAGCGCAGTATTTT
- TRBJ2-7 TRBV10-3 TRBD1 CAISDGTGTSEQYF TGTGCCATCAGTGACGGGACAGGGACAAGCGAGCAGTACTTC
- TRBJ2-5 TRBV18 TRBD1 CASSASRQGRETQYF TGTGCCAGCTCAGCTTCAAGACAGGGCAGGGAGACCCAGTACTTC
- TRBJ2-7 TRBV14 TRBD1 CASSPRTGSYEQYF TGTGCCAGCAGCCCGCGGACAGGTTCCTACGAGCAGTACTTC
- TRBJ2-1 TRBV18 TRBD2 CASSPSPGGSDNEQFF TGTGCCAGCTCACCATCACCGGGAGGTTCGGACAATGAGCAGTTCTTC
few TRBJ2-7 TRBV7-2 - CASSLATGEQYF TGTGCCAGCAGCTTAGCGACGGGCGAGCAGTACTTC
- TRBJ1-1 TRBV12-1 - CASSFWTAAFF TGTGCCAGCAGCTTTTGGACAGCGGCTTTCTTT
- TRBJ2-1 TRBV10-2 - CASEGVTYNEQFF TGCGCCAGCGAGGGGGTCACCTACAATGAGCAGTTCTTC
- TRBJ1-5 TRBV6-6 - CASTPKGAGGQPQHF TGTGCCAGCACCCCTAAGGGCGCCGGGGGGCAGCCCCAGCATTTT
- TRBJ1-1 TRBV4-3 - CASSQGKGVNTEAFF TGCGCCAGCAGCCAAGGGAAAGGGGTGAACACTGAAGCTTTCTTT
- TRBJ2-3 TRBV11-3 - CASSPWGGETDTQYF TGTGCCAGCAGCCCCTGGGGGGGCGAAACAGATACGCAGTATTTT
- TRBJ2-1 TRBV11-3 - CASSRASERVNEQFF TGTGCCAGCAGCCGCGCTAGCGAGAGGGTCAATGAGCAGTTCTTC
- TRBJ2-7 TRBV18 TRBD1 CASSVGTGYEQYF TGTGCCAGCTCGGTGGGGACAGGCTACGAGCAGTACTTC
- TRBJ2-2 TRBV19 TRBD2 CASSMGGRGFTGELFF TGTGCCAGTAGTATGGGGGGGAGAGGATTCACCGGGGAGCTGTTTTTT
- TRBJ2-1 TRBV5-1 - CASSPQGFSGLSYNEQFF TGCGCCAGCAGCCCCCAGGGTTTTAGCGGACTCTCCTACAATGAGCAGTTCTTC
few TRBJ2-1 TRBV5-1 TRBD2 CASSLDGLAGGYNEQFF TGCGCCAGCAGCTTGGACGGACTAGCGGGAGGGTACAATGAGCAGTTCTTC
- TRBJ1-3 TRBV7-2 - CASSFSGGSGNTIYF TGTGCCAGCAGCTTCAGCGGGGGCTCTGGAAACACCATATATTTT
- TRBJ2-3 TRBV28 TRBD2 CASSRFRTTRLAGDTDTQYF TGTGCCAGCAGTAGGTTCAGGACAACCCGACTAGCGGGGGATACAGATACGCAGTATTTT
once TRBJ2-6 TRBV19 TRBD1 CASRQGAAGANVLTF TGTGCCAGTAGGCAGGGGGCGGCTGGGGCCAACGTCCTGACTTTC
- TRBJ2-7 TRBV18 - CASSPLIQEGEQYF TGTGCCAGCTCACCACTAATACAGGAGGGCGAGCAGTACTTC
- TRBJ1-4 TRBV7-9 TRBD1 CASSPYRGGNEKLFF TGTGCCAGCAGCCCATACAGGGGAGGTAATGAAAAACTGTTTTTT
- TRBJ1-4 TRBV14 - CASSQVGATNEKLFF TGTGCCAGCAGCCAAGTCGGGGCAACTAATGAAAAACTGTTTTTT
- TRBJ2-2 TRBV7-9 TRBD1 CASSHLKPGQGTGELFF TGTGCCAGCAGCCACCTGAAACCGGGACAGGGCACCGGGGAGCTGTTTTTT
- TRBJ2-6 TRBV19 - CASSNGVSGANVLTF TGTGCCAGTAGTAACGGGGTCTCTGGGGCCAACGTCCTGACTTTC
- TRBJ2-3 TRBV2 - CASRGGGHRYF TGTGCCAGCAGGGGCGGGGGACATCGGTATTTT